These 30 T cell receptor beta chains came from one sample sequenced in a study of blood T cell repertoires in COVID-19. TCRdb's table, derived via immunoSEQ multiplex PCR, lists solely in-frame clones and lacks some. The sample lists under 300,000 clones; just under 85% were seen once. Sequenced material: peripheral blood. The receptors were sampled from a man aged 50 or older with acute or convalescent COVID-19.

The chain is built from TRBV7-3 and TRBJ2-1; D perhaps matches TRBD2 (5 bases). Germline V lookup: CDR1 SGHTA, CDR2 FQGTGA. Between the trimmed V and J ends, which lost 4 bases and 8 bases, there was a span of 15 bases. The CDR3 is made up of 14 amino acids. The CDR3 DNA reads TGTGCCAGCAGCTCCCAGGCGGGCCTAGATGAGCAGTTCTTC. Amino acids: CASSSQAGLDEQFF. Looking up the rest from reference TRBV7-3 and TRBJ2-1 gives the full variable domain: GAGVSQTPSNKVTEKGKYVELRCDPISGHTALYWYRQSLGQGPEFLIYFQGTGAADDSGLPNDRFFAVRPEGSVSTLKIQRTERGDSAVYLCASSSQAGLDEQFFGPGTRLTVL.

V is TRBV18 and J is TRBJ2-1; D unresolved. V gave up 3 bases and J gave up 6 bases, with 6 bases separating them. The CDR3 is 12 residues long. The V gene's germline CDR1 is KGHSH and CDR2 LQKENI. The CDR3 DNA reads TGTGCCAGCTCACCGCAGCGCAATGAGCAGTTCTTC. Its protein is CASSPQRNEQFF.

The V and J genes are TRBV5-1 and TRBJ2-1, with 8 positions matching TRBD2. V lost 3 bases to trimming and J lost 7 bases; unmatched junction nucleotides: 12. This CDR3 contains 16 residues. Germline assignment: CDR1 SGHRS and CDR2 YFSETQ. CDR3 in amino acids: CASSSISAGGLNEQFF. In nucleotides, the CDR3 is TGCGCCAGCAGCTCAATATCGGCGGGAGGACTTAATGAGCAGTTCTTC.

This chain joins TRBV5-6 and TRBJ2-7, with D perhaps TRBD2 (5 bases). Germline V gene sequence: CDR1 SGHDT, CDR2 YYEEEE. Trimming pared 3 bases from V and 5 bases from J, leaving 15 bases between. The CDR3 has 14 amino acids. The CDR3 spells CASSSLGRGDEQYF. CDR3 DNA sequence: TGTGCCAGCAGCTCGCTTGGGAGAGGTGACGAGCAGTACTTC.

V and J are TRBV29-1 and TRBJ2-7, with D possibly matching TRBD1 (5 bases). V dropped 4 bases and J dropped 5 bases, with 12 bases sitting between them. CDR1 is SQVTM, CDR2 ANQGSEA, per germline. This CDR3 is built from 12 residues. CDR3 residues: CSVGWGDDEQYF. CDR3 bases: TGCAGCGTTGGGTGGGGCGACGACGAGCAGTACTTC.

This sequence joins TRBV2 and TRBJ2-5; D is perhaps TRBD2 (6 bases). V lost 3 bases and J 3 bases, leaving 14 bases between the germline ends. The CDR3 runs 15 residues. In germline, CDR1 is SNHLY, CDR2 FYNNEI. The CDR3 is CASSDGLKPKETQYF. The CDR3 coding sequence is TGTGCCAGCAGTGATGGACTAAAGCCTAAAGAGACCCAGTACTTC.

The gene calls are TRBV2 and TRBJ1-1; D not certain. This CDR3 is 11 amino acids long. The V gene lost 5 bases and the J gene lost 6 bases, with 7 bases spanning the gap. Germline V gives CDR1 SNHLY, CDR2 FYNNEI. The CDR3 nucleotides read TGTGCCAGCAGTTTGAGCCCTGAAGCTTTCTTT. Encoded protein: CASSLSPEAFF. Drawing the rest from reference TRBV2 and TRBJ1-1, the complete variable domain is EPEVTQTPSHQVTQMGQEVILRCVPISNHLYFYWYRQILGQKVEFLVSFYNNEISEKSEIFDDQFSVERPDGSNFTLKIRSTKLEDSAMYFCASSLSPEAFFGQGTRLTVV.

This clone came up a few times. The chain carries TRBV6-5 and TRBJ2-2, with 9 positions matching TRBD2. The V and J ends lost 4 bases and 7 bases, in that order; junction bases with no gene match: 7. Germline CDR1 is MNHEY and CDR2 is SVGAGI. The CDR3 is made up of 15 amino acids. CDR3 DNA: TGTGCCAGCAGTTTCGTAGCGGGAGTACTCGGGGAGCTGTTTTTT. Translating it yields CASSFVAGVLGELFF.

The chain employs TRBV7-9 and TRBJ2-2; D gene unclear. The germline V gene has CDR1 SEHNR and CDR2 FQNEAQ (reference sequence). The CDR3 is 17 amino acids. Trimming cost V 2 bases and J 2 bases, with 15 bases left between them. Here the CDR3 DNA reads TGTGCCAGCAGCTTACCGAAACAAAAGATCAACACCGGGGAGCTGTTTTTT. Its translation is CASSLPKQKINTGELFF. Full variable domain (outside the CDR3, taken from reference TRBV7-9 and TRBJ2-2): DTGVSQNPRHKITKRGQNVTFRCDPISEHNRLYWYRQTLGQGPEFLTYFQNEAQLEKSRLLSDRFSAERPKGSFSTLEIQRTEQGDSAMYLCASSLPKQKINTGELFFGEGSRLTVL.

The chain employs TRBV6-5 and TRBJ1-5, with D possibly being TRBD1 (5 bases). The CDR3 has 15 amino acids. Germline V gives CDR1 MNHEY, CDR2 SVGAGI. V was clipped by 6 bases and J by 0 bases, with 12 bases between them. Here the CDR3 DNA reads TGTGCCAGCAGCGGGGCCGGGGGTAGCAATCAGCCCCAGCATTTT. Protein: CASSGAGGSNQPQHF.

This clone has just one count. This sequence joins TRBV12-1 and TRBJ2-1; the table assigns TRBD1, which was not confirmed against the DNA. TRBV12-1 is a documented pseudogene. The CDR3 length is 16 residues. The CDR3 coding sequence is TGTGCCAGCAGCCCGGACAGTAAGGATACTAGGAATGAGCAGTTCTTC. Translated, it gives CASSPDSKDTRNEQFF.

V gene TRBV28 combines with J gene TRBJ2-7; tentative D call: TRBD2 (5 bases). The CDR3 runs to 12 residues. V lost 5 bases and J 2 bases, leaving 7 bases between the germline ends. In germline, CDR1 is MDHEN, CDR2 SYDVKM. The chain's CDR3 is CASSLAPYEQYF. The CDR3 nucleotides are TGTGCCAGCAGTCTAGCCCCCTACGAGCAGTACTTC.

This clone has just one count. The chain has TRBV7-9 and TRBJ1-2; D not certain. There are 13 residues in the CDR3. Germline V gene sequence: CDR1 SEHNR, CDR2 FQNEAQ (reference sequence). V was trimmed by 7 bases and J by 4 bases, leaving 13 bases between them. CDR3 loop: CASTLVGGYGYTF. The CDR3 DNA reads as TGTGCCAGCACCCTGGTTGGCGGCTATGGCTACACCTTC. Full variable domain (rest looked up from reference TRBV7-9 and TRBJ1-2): DTGVSQNPRHKITKRGQNVTFRCDPISEHNRLYWYRQTLGQGPEFLTYFQNEAQLEKSRLLSDRFSAERPKGSFSTLEIQRTEQGDSAMYLCASTLVGGYGYTFGSGTRLTVV.

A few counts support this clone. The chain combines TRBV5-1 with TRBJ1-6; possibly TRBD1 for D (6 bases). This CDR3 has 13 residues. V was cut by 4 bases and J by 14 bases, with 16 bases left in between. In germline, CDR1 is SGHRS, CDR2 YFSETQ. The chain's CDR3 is CASSPEGVSTLHF. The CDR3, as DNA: TGCGCCAGCAGCCCCGAGGGGGTGTCGACCCTCCACTTT. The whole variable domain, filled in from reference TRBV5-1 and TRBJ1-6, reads KAGVTQTPRYLIKTRGQQVTLSCSPISGHRSVSWYQQTPGQGLQFLFEYFSETQRNKGNFPGRFSGRQFSNSRSEMNVSTLELGDSALYLCASSPEGVSTLHFGNGTRLTVT.

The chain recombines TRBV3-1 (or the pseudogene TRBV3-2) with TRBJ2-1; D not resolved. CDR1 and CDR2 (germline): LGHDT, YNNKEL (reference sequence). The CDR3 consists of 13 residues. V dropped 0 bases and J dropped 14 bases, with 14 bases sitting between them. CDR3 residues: CASSQEESLKKFF. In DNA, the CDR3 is TGTGCCAGCAGCCAAGAGGAGAGCCTCAAGAAGTTCTTC.

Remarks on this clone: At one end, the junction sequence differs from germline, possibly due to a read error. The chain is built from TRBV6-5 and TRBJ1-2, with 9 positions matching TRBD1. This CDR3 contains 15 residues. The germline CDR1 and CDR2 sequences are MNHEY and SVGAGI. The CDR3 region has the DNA TGTGCCAGCAGTGACTCCGGGACAGGGAGCTATGGCTACACCTTC. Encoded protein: CASSDSGTGSYGYTF.

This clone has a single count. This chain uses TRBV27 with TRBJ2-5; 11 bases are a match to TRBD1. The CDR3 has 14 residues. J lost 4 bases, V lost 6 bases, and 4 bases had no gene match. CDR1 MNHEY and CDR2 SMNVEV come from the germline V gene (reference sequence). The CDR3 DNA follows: TGTGCCAGCAGCCCCGGGACAGGGGGAGAGACCCAGTACTTC. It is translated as CASSPGTGGETQYF.

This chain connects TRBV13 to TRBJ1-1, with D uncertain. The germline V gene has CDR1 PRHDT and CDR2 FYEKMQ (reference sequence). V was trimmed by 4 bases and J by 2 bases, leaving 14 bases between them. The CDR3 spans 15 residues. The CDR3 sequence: CASSSEGGLNTEAFF. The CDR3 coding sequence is TGTGCCAGCAGCTCTGAGGGTGGGTTAAACACTGAAGCTTTCTTT. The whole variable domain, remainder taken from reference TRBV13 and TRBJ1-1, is AAGVIQSPRHLIKEKRETATLKCYPIPRHDTVYWYQQGPGQDPQFLISFYEKMQSDKGSIPDRFSAQQFSDYHSELNMSSLELGDSALYFCASSSEGGLNTEAFFGQGTRLTVV.

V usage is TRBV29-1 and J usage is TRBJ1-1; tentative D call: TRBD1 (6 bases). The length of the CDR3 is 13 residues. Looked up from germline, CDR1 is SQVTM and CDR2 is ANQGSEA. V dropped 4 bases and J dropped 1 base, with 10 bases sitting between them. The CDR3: CSVGAGANTEAFF. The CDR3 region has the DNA TGCAGCGTTGGAGCAGGGGCGAACACTGAAGCTTTCTTT.

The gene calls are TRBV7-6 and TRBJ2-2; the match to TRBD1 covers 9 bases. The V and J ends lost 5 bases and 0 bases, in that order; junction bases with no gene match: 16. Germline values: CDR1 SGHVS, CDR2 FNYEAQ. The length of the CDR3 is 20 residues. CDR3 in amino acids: CASSLRDRALLFANTGELFF. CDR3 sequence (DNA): TGTGCCAGCAGCCTACGGGACAGGGCCTTACTTTTCGCGAACACCGGGGAGCTGTTTTTT. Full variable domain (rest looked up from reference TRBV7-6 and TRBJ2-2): GAGVSQSPRYKVTKRGQDVALRCDPISGHVSLYWYRQALGQGPEFLTYFNYEAQQDKSGLPNDRFSAERPEGSISTLTIQRTEQRDSAMYRCASSLRDRALLFANTGELFFGEGSRLTVL.

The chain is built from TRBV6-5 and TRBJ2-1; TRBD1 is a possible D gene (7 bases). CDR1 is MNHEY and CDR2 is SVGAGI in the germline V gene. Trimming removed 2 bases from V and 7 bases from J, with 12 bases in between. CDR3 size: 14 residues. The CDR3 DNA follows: TGTGCCAGCAGTTACGAGTCAGGGGGGAATGAGCAGTTCTTC. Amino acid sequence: CASSYESGGNEQFF.

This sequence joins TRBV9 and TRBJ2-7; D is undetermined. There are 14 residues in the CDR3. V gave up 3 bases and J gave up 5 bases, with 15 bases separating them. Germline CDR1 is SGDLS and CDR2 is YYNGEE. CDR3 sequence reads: CASSAGDVIHEQYF. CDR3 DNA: TGTGCCAGCAGCGCCGGAGACGTGATTCACGAGCAGTACTTC.

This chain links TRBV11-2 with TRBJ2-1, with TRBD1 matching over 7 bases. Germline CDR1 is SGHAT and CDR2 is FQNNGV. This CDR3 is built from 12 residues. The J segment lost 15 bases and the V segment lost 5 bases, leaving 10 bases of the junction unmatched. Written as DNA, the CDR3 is TGTGCCAGCAGCCCCCGGGACAGAAGGCGGTTCTTC. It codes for CASSPRDRRRFF. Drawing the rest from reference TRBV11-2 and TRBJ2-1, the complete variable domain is EAGVAQSPRYKIIEKRQSVAFWCNPISGHATLYWYQQILGQGPKLLIQFQNNGVVDDSQLPKDRFSAERLKGVDSTLKIQPAKLEDSAVYLCASSPRDRRRFFGPGTRLTVL.

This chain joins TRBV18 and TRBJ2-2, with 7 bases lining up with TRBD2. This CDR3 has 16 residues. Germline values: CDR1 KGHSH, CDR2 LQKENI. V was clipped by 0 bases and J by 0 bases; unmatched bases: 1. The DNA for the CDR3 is TGTGCCAGCTCACCACCGGGAGGGACGAACACCGGGGAGCTGTTTTTT. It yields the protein CASSPPGGTNTGELFF.

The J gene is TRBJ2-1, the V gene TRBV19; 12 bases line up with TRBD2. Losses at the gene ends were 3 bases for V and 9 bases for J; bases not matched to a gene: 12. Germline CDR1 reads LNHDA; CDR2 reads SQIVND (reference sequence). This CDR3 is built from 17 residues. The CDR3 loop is CASSIVASGRARAEQFF. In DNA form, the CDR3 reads TGTGCCAGTAGTATCGTGGCTAGCGGGAGGGCGAGGGCTGAGCAGTTCTTC.

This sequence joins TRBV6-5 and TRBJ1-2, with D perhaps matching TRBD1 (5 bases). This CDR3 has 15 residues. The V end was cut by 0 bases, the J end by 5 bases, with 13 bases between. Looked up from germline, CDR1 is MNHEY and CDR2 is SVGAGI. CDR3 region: CASSYSSRVGYGYTF. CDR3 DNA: TGTGCCAGCAGTTACTCGAGCAGGGTTGGGTATGGCTACACCTTC.

CDR3 residues: CAWSSGQGTYEQYF. The CDR3 DNA follows: TGTGCCTGGTCCTCCGGACAGGGAACCTACGAGCAGTACTTC. The gene calls are TRBV30 and TRBJ2-7; TRBD1 aligns across 8 bases. V lost 5 bases, J lost 2 bases, and 8 bases stayed unmatched. CDR3 length: 14 amino acids. The germline CDR1 and CDR2 sequences are GTSNPN and SVGIG (reference sequence).

The CDR3 protein is CASRETGQETQYF. Here the CDR3 DNA reads TGTGCCAGCAGGGAAACAGGGCAGGAGACCCAGTACTTC. The chain joins TRBV7-9 to TRBJ2-5; D is possibly TRBD1 (6 bases). CDR1 and CDR2 from the germline V gene are SEHNR and FQNEAQ (reference sequence). Trimming shortened V by 6 bases and J by 5 bases, and 13 bases separated the two germline ends. This CDR3 has 13 amino acids.

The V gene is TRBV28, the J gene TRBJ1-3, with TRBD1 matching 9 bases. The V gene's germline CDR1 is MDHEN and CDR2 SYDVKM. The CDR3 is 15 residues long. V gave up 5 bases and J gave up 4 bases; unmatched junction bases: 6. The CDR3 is CASSMAGTGGNTIYF. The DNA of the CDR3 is TGTGCCAGCAGTATGGCGGGGACAGGGGGAAACACCATATATTTT.

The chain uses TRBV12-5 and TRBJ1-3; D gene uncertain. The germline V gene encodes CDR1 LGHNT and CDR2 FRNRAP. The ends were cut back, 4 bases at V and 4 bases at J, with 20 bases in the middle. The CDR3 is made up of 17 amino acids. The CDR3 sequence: CASGSWYEVLTGNTIYF. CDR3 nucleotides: TGTGCTAGTGGTTCCTGGTACGAGGTCCTTACCGGAAACACCATATATTTT.